This T cell receptor (beta chain) was captured in a study of lymphopenia after photon versus proton radiotherapy. Study-level points and caveats: Oligoclonal CD8+ Temra expansion after nadir drove photon patients' diversity drop. Proton therapy kept repertoires fairly stable, unlike photons, which gained effector/memory cells.

V was clipped by 8 bases and J by 3 bases; unmatched bases: 4. The V gene's germline CDR1 is MNHEY and CDR2 SVGAGI. This CDR3 is 12 amino acids long. This clone was counted once. What it binds is unknown. This table comes from immunoSEQ multiplex PCR, and its TCRdb copy is limited to in-frame clones, with some not included. The profile shows 55,000 to 70,000 clones, about 87% of them singletons. The TCR originated in an older man with esophageal cancer. Sequencing used peripheral blood, obtained from a patient treated with proton-based radiotherapy. V is TRBV6-5 and J is TRBJ2-7; 7 nucleotides line up with TRBD2. CDR3 sequence (DNA): TGTGCCAGCTGGGAGGGATTCTACGAGCAGTACTTC. Translating gives CASWEGFYEQYF.